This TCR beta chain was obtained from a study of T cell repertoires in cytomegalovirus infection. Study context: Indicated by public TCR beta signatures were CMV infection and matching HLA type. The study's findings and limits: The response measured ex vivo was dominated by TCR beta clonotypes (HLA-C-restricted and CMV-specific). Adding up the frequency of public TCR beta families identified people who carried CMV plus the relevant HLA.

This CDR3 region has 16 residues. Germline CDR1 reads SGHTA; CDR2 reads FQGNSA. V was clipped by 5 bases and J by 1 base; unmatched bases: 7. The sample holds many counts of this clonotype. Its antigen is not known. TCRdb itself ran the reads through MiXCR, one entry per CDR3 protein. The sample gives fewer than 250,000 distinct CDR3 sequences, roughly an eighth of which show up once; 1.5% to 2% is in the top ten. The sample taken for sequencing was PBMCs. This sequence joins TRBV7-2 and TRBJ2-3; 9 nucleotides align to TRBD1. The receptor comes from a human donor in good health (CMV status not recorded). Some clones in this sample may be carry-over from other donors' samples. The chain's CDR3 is CASSPEGQGGTDTQYF. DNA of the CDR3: TGTGCCAGCAGCCCCGAGGGACAGGGTGGCACAGATACGCAGTATTTT.